The present T cell receptor beta chain was sequenced within a study of PD-L1 blockade in urothelial cancer. Looking at the study overall: Analysis of blood occurred 3 weeks (second dose) and 6 weeks after treatment start.

Using immunoSEQ multiplex PCR, the repertoire was profiled, and TCRdb retains in-frame clones only, with some absent. The sample records about 72,000 clones, almost 90% being singletons. The time point was: pretreatment peripheral blood. The material sequenced was PBMCs, taken around atezolizumab (anti-PD-L1) treatment. This clonotype originated in a man aged 70 or older with urothelial cancer.

CDR3 protein: CASSLYGGSPSTDTQYF. CDR3 nucleotide sequence: TGTGCCAGCAGCTTATACGGTGGGAGCCCTAGCACAGATACGCAGTATTTT. The gene calls are TRBV11-2 and TRBJ2-3; the D gene is possibly TRBD2 (5 bases). V was clipped by 2 bases and J by 0 bases, with 15 bases between them. The CDR3 length is 17 residues. Germline V gene sequence: CDR1 SGHAT, CDR2 FQNNGV.